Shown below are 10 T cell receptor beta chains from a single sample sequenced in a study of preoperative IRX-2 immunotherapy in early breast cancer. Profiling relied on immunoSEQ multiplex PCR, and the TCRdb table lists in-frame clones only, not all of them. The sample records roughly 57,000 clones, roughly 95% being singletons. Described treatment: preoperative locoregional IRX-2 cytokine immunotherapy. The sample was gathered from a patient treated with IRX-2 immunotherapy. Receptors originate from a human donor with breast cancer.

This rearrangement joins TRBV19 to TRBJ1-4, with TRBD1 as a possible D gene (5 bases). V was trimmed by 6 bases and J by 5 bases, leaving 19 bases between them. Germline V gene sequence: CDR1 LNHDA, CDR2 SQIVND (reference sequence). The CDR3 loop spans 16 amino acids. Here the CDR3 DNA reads TGTGCCAGTAGAGCCCAGGGAGAGGACGAAAATGAAAAACTGTTTTTT. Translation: CASRAQGEDENEKLFF.

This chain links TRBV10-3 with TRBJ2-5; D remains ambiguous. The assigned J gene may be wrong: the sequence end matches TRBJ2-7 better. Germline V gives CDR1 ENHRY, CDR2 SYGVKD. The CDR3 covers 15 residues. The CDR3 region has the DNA TGTGCCATCAGTGTTGGGATTGCAGCCTCCTACGAGCAGTACTTC. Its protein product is CAISVGIAASYEQYF.

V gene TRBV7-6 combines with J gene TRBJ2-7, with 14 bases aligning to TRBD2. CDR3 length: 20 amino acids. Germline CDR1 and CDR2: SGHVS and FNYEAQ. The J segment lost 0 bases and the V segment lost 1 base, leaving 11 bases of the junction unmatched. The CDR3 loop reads CASSLEGFGLAGGSSYEQYF. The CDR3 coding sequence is TGTGCCAGCAGCTTAGAGGGGTTCGGACTAGCGGGAGGAAGCTCCTACGAGCAGTACTTC.

This CDR3 is CASSAPGQETTGELFF. CDR3 bases: TGTGCCAGCAGCGCTCCCGGACAGGAGACCACCGGGGAGCTGTTTTTT. The chain is built from TRBV11-3 and TRBJ2-2, with 7 positions matching TRBD1. Trimming at V came to 5 bases and at J to 4 bases, leaving 10 bases not matched to a gene. Germline loops: CDR1 SGHNT, CDR2 YENEEA. The CDR3 contains 16 residues.

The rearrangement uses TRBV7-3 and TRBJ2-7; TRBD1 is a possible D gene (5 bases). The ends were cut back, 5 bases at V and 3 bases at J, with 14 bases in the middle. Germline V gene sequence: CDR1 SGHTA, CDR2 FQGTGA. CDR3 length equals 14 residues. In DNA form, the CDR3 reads TGTGCCAGCAGCACCCAAGGGGATGTCTACGAGCAGTACTTC. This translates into CASSTQGDVYEQYF.

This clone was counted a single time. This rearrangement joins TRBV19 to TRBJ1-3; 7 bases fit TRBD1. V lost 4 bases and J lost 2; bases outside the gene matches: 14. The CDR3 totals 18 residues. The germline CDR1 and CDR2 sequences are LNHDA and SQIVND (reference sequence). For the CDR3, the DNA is TGTGCCAGTAGTAAGAACAAAAACAGGGGATCGACTGGAAACACCATATATTTT. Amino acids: CASSKNKNRGSTGNTIYF.

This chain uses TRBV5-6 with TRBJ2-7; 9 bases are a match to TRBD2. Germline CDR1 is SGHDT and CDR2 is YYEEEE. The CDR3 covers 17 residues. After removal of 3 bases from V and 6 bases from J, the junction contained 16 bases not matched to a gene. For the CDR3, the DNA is TGTGCCAGCAGCTATGGGGCGAGATTAGCGGGAGTTGTCGAGCAGTACTTC. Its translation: CASSYGARLAGVVEQYF.

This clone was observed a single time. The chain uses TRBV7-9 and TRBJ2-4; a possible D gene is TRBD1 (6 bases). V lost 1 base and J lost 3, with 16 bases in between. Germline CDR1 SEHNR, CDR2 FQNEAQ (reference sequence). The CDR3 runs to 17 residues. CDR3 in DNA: TGTGCCAGCAGCTTAGGCGGAACAGGGCATGGCAAAAACATTCAGTACTTC. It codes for CASSLGGTGHGKNIQYF.

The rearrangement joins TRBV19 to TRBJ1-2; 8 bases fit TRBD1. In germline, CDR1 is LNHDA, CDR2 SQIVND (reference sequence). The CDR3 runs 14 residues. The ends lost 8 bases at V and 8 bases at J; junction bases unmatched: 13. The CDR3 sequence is CASGQGAQSGGYTF. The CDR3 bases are TGTGCCAGTGGCCAGGGGGCGCAATCGGGGGGCTACACCTTC.

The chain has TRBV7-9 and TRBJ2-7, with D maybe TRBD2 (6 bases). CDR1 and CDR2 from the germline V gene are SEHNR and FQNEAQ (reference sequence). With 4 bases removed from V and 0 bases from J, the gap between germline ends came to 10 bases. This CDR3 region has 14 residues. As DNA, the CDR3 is TGTGCCAGCAGCTACGACGGGGGCTCCTACGAGCAGTACTTC. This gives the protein CASSYDGGSYEQYF.